Described below is a single T cell receptor (beta chain) sequence and its context. This sample was taken from a study of blood T cell repertoires in COVID-19. V dropped 4 bases and J dropped 4 bases, with 12 bases sitting between them. Germline V gene lookup returns CDR1 SGHRS and CDR2 YFSETQ. There are 13 residues in the CDR3. The repertoire was sequenced with immunoSEQ multiplex PCR; TCRdb's copy has only in-frame clones and lacks some. This repertoire shows a few hundred thousand clones, around nine tenths found once; its top ten account for 1.5% to 2%. The receptor comes from a woman younger than 45 who had recovered from COVID-19. V gene TRBV5-1 combines with J gene TRBJ2-7; perhaps TRBD1 as D (6 bases). Sample: PBMCs or T cells enriched from blood (not recorded which). The CDR3 loop is CASSVTGLYEQYF. The CDR3 bases are TGCGCCAGCAGCGTGACAGGCTTATACGAGCAGTACTTC.